Sequencing of this T cell receptor beta chain was carried out in a study of cytomegalovirus exposure and HLA in healthy donors. Germline V CDR1 and CDR2: SGHRS, YFSETQ. The ends lost 7 bases at V and 2 bases at J; junction bases unmatched: 9. This CDR3 has 15 residues. A multiplex PCR was run with 60 Vbeta primers and 13 Jbeta primers. In the original workflow: Roughly 76 million unique TCR beta chains, 10 million to 13 million of them shared, were counted by a later analysis. TCRdb's copy holds only in-frame clones and misses some; the assay was immunoSEQ multiplex PCR. V, J and clone size are those of that table, while D and trimming were read from the DNA. The sample carries roughly 97,000 clones, 60% to 80% recorded once.

The chain joins TRBV5-1 to TRBJ2-1; 7 nucleotides line up with TRBD2. The source is a man aged 60 to 69 in good health and CMV-seropositive. What was sequenced was PBMCs. DNA of the CDR3: TGCGCCAGCGCCCGGGGAGGGGAGGCCTACAATGAGCAGTTCTTC. It encodes CASARGGEAYNEQFF.